Following are 10 T cell receptor beta chains from one sample sequenced in a study of CD8 T cells in ankylosing spondylitis. TCRdb processed the 5' RACE reads anew with MiXCR; each CDR3 protein has one entry. This sample has more than 10,000 distinct CDR3 sequences, with 2.8% found just once. The sample taken for sequencing was blood, either unsorted or a sorted T cell fraction (not recorded which). The origin of the receptors is a male donor with ankylosing spondylitis or in good health (not recorded which).

This clonotype rates as medium-sized (0.01 to 0.1%). The rearrangement links TRBV25-1 to TRBJ1-2; 8 positions match TRBD1. The CDR3 totals 12 residues. The V gene end was trimmed by 9 bases and the J gene end by 8 bases; junction bases not matched to a gene: 8. Germline V gives CDR1 MGHDK, CDR2 SYGVNS. The CDR3 loop reads CARPGQGIGYTF. CDR3 nucleotide sequence: TGTGCCAGGCCTGGACAGGGTATAGGCTACACCTTC.

This clonotype was seen at least ten times. The chain uses TRBV9 and TRBJ1-4, with D tentatively TRBD1 (6 bases). This CDR3 contains 16 residues. V was clipped by 4 bases and J by 3 bases, with 16 bases between them. The germline CDR1 and CDR2 sequences are SGDLS and YYNGEE. CDR3 DNA: TGTGCCAGCAGCAACTATCCGGGACAAGCTAATGAAAAACTGTTTTTT. Protein product: CASSNYPGQANEKLFF.

This clonotype came up many times. The chain joins TRBV9 to TRBJ2-2; TRBD1 matches at 10 bases. With V trimmed by 0 bases and J by 6 bases, 8 bases remained unmatched. The CDR3 has 17 residues. Germline V gene sequence: CDR1 SGDLS, CDR2 YYNGEE. CDR3 sequence reads: CASSVAAGQGLAGELFF. In DNA form, the CDR3 reads TGTGCCAGCAGCGTAGCTGCGGGACAGGGGTTGGCCGGGGAGCTGTTTTTT.

This clonotype was counted at least ten times. The genes are TRBV9 and TRBJ2-5; TRBD2 matches 10 bases. Germline CDR1 is SGDLS and CDR2 is YYNGEE. After removal of 0 bases from V and 5 bases from J, the junction contained 10 bases not matched to a gene. The CDR3 is 17 residues long. CDR3 amino acids: CASSVGLAGEAAETQYF. CDR3 nucleotide sequence: TGTGCCAGCAGCGTAGGCCTAGCGGGAGAGGCGGCGGAGACCCAGTACTTC.

In its sample, this clonotype was seen many times. The rearrangement uses TRBV9 and TRBJ2-7, with 10 bases matching TRBD1. J gave up 5 bases and V 0 bases, and 5 bases lay outside the gene matches. Per the germline V gene, CDR1 is SGDLS and CDR2 is YYNGEE. This CDR3 spans 15 amino acids. CDR3 loop: CASSVGGQGKNEQYF. CDR3 sequence (DNA): TGTGCCAGCAGCGTAGGGGGACAGGGGAAGAACGAGCAGTACTTC.

The sample holds many counts of this clonotype. The chain joins TRBV9 to TRBJ2-5; possible D gene TRBD2, 6 bases. This CDR3 region has 15 residues. CDR1 and CDR2 (germline): SGDLS, YYNGEE. V lost 3 bases to trimming and J lost 2 bases, with 14 bases between them. CDR3 nucleotides: TGTGCCAGCAGCGCCCTTAGCGGCCAACAAGAGACCCAGTACTTC. Translating it yields CASSALSGQQETQYF.

The sample holds many counts of this clonotype. The chain joins TRBV9 to TRBJ2-6, with D perhaps matching TRBD1 (5 bases). Germline CDR1 SGDLS, CDR2 YYNGEE. The length of the CDR3 is 19 residues. V lost 2 bases and J 0 bases, leaving 18 bases between the germline ends. CDR3 amino acids: CASSVAKGPHASGANVLTF. In DNA, the CDR3 is TGTGCCAGCAGCGTTGCTAAGGGGCCCCACGCCTCTGGGGCCAACGTCCTGACTTTC.

This clonotype has at least ten counts. The chain joins TRBV9 to TRBJ2-3; D is uncertain. Per the germline V gene, CDR1 is SGDLS and CDR2 is YYNGEE. This CDR3 is built from 16 residues. V lost 0 bases and J lost 0, with 11 bases in between. In DNA, the CDR3 is TGTGCCAGCAGCGTAGCTGGCGGCGCTAGCACAGATACGCAGTATTTT. Its translation: CASSVAGGASTDTQYF.

This clonotype counts as medium-sized. The chain is built from TRBV9 and TRBJ2-5; 7 bases agree with TRBD2. Per the germline V gene, CDR1 is SGDLS and CDR2 is YYNGEE. The CDR3 is 14 residues long. The V and J ends lost 1 base and 2 bases, in that order; junction bases with no gene match: 2. CDR3 region: CASSVLAAQETQYF. The DNA for the CDR3 is TGTGCCAGCAGCGTACTAGCGGCTCAAGAGACCCAGTACTTC.

This clonotype was picked up many times. The chain employs TRBV9 and TRBJ2-7; D possibly corresponds to TRBD2 (5 bases). The CDR3 has 15 residues. The V end lost 4 bases, the J end lost 2 bases, and 16 bases lay between the germline ends. Germline lookup yields CDR1 SGDLS and CDR2 YYNGEE. The DNA for the CDR3 is TGTGCCAGCAGCCCAGACGGAGGTTTTCCCTACGAGCAGTACTTC. This gives the protein CASSPDGGFPYEQYF.